This TCR beta chain appears in the sequencing data of a study of cytomegalovirus exposure and HLA in healthy donors. Study-wide points: The authors judged a highly shared variant cluster likely a sequencing artifact.

Germline loops: CDR1 MNHNS, CDR2 SASEGT. With 7 bases removed from V and 1 base from J, the gap between germline ends came to 16 bases. The CDR3 runs 15 residues. This clone was picked up a small number of times. What it binds is not known. This PCR relied on a set of 60 Vbeta primers and 13 Jbeta primers. Clones were read by immunoSEQ multiplex PCR, and TCRdb kept only the in-frame ones, dropping some. The data contain around 64,000 clones, roughly 74% of them singletons. The source of this sequence is a man between 18 and 29 years old in good health and CMV-seropositive. V and J are TRBV6-1 and TRBJ1-2; possibly TRBD1 for D (5 bases). The material sequenced was PBMCs. The CDR3 is CASTQGRGYNYGYTF. CDR3 DNA: TGTGCCAGCACCCAAGGGCGGGGGTATAACTATGGCTACACCTTC.